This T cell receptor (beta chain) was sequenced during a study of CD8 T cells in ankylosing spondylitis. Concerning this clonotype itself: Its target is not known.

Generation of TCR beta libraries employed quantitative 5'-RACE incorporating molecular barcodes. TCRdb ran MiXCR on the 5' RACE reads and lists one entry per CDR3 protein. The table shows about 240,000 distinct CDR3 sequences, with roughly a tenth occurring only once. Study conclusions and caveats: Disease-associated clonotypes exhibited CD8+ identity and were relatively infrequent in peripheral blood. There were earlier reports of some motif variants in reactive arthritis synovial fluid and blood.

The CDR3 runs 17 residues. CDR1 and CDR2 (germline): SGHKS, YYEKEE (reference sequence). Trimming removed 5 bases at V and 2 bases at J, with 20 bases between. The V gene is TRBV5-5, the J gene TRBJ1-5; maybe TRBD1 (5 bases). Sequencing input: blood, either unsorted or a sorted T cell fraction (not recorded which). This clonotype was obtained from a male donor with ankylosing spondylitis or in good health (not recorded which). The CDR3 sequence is CASRIGPGMEGNQPQHF. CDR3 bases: TGTGCCAGCAGAATTGGGCCAGGGATGGAGGGCAATCAGCCCCAGCATTTT. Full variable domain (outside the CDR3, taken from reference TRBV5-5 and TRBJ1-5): DAGVTQSPTHLIKTRGQQVTLRCSPISGHKSVSWYQQVLGQGPQFIFQYYEKEERGRGNFPDRFSARQFPNYSSELNVNALLLGDSALYLCASRIGPGMEGNQPQHFGDGTRLSIL.